This T cell receptor beta chain was profiled in a study of shared clonotypes between healthy human individuals. In the study overall: Donors, aged 18 to 49, were a couple of women and a few men.

An even split of each subset's genomic DNA across several immunoSEQ plates was performed. Some clones are missing from TCRdb's copy, which holds only in-frame ones; the method was immunoSEQ multiplex PCR. The table has about 2 million clones, approximately 94% seen once. The naive CD8 population came from CD45RO-negative cells selected for CCR7, without terminally differentiated effector memory CD45RA+ cells. V was clipped by 1 base and J by 4 bases, with 14 bases between them. This CDR3 region has 15 residues. The germline V gene has CDR1 SGHDT and CDR2 YYEEEE. Material for sequencing was naive CD8+ T cells sorted from blood. This TCR came from a man aged 18 to 30 in good health. The chain has TRBV5-6 and TRBJ2-5; tentatively, D is TRBD2 (6 bases). The CDR3 reads CASSLSLGGVETQYF. CDR3 DNA sequence: TGTGCCAGCAGCTTGTCCTTGGGAGGTGTAGAGACCCAGTACTTC.